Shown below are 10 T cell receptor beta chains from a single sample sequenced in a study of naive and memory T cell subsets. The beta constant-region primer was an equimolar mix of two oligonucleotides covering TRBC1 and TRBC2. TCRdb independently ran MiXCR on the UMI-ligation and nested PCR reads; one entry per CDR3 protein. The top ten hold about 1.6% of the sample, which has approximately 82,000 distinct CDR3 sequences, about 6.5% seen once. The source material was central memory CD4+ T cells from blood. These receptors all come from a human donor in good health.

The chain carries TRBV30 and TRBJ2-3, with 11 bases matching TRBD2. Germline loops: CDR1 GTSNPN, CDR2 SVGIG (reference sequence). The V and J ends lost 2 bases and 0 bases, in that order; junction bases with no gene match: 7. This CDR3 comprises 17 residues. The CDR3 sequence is CAWSTRGLAASTDTQYF. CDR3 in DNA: TGTGCCTGGAGTACGCGGGGACTAGCGGCTAGCACAGATACGCAGTATTTT. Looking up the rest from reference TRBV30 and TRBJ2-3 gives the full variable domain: SQTIHQWPATLVQPVGSPLSLECTVEGTSNPNLYWYRQAAGRGLQLLFYSVGIGQISSEVPQNLSASRPQDRQFILSSKKLLLSDSGFYLCAWSTRGLAASTDTQYFGPGTRLTVL.

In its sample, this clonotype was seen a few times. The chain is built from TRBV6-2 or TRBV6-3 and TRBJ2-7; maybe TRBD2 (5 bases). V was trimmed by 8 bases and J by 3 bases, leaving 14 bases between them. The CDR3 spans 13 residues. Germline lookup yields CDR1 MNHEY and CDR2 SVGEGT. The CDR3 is CASLAGILYEQYF. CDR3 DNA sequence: TGTGCCAGCTTGGCCGGGATTCTCTACGAGCAGTACTTC.

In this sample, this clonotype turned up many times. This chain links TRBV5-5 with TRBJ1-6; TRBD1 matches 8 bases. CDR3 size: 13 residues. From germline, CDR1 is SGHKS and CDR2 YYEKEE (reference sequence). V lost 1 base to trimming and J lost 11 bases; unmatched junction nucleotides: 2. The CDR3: CASSLSQGAPLHF. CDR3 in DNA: TGTGCCAGCAGCTTGTCACAGGGGGCACCCCTCCACTTT. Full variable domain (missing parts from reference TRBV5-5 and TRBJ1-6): DAGVTQSPTHLIKTRGQQVTLRCSPISGHKSVSWYQQVLGQGPQFIFQYYEKEERGRGNFPDRFSARQFPNYSSELNVNALLLGDSALYLCASSLSQGAPLHFGNGTRLTVT.

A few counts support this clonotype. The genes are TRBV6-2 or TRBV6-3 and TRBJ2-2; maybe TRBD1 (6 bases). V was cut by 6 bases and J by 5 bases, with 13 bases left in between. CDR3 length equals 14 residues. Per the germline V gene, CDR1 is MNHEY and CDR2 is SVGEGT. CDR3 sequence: CASRQGAGTGELFF. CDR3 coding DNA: TGTGCCAGCAGACAGGGAGCCGGTACCGGGGAGCTGTTTTTT.

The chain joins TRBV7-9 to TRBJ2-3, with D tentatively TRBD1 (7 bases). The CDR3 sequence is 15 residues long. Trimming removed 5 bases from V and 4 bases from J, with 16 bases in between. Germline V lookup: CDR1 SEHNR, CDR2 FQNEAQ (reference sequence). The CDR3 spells CASSRPGGQADTQYF. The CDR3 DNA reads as TGTGCCAGCAGCCGACCAGGGGGGCAGGCAGATACGCAGTATTTT.

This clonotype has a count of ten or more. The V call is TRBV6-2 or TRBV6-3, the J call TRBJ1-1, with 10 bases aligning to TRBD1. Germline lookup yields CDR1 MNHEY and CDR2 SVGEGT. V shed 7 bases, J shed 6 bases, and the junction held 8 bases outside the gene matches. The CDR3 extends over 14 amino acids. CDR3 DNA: TGTGCCAGCACCACCTCCGGGACAGGGGCTGAAGCTTTCTTT. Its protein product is CASTTSGTGAEAFF.

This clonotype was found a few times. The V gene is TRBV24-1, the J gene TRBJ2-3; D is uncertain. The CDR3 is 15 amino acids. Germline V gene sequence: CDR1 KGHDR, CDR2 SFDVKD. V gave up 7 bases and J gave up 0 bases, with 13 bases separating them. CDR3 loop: CATRPSDRSTDTQYF. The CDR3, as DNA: TGTGCCACCAGACCCTCTGACCGTAGCACAGATACGCAGTATTTT.

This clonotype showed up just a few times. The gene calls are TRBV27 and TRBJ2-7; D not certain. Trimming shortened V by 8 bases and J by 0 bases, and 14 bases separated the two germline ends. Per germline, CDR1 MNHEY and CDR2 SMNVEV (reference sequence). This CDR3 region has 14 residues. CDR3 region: CASSPRDFSYEQYF. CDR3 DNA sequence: TGTGCCAGCTCCCCAAGAGATTTCTCCTACGAGCAGTACTTC.

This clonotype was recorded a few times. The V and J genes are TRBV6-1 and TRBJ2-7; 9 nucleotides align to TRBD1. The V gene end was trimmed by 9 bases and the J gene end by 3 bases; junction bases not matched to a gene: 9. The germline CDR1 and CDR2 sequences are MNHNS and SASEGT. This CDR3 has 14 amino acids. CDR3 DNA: TGTGCCAGTTTAAGGACAGGGGCAGGCTACGAGCAGTACTTC. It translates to CASLRTGAGYEQYF.

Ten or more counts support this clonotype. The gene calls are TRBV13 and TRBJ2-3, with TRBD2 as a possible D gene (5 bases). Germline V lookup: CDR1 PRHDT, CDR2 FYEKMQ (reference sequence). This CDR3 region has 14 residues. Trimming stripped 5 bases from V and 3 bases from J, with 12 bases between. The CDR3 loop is CASSDSRGTDTQYF. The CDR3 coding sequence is TGTGCCAGCAGCGACTCACGAGGGACAGATACGCAGTATTTT. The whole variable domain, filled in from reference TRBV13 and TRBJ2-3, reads AAGVIQSPRHLIKEKRETATLKCYPIPRHDTVYWYQQGPGQDPQFLISFYEKMQSDKGSIPDRFSAQQFSDYHSELNMSSLELGDSALYFCASSDSRGTDTQYFGPGTRLTVL.